This T cell receptor (beta chain) emerged from a study of a mutant IDH1 vaccine in newly diagnosed glioma. As for the study in general: Sex among treated patients split about 60% male, roughly 40% female; mean age was roughly 40 years. Earlier therapy was either radiotherapy, temozolomide, or both, and most got both.

Sequencing was performed with immunoSEQ multiplex PCR; in TCRdb, only in-frame clones are kept and a portion is missing. Of about 35,000 clones in the sample, approximately 90% were seen once. Time point noted: baseline, week 1 (first vaccination visit). Described treatment: pre-vaccination baseline after standard-of-care therapy. This CDR3 has 11 amino acids. Germline assignment: CDR1 SQVTM and CDR2 ANQGSEA. Trimming stripped 3 bases from V and 1 base from J, with 3 bases between. Sequencing was performed on PBMCs, taken from a glioma patient treated with radiotherapy, temozolomide or both. V is TRBV29-1 and J is TRBJ1-2; D unclear. The receptor comes from a woman between 40 and 55 years old with glioma. The CDR3 reads CSVEINYGYTF. For the CDR3, the DNA is TGCAGCGTTGAGATTAACTATGGCTACACCTTC.